The T cell receptor beta chain under discussion was sequenced for a study of radiation and T cells in renal cell carcinoma (dated by TCRdb to 2019 to 2021). At the level of the whole study: The samples were obtained from a clinical trial, where primary renal cell carcinomas were treated with 15 Gy stereotactic body radiation therapy and then removed by nephrectomy 4 weeks afterward. Across all 50 or so samples, 4,016,671 unique CDR3 nucleotide sequences encoding about 2.4 million unique CDR3 amino acid sequences were identified. In total, approximately 55 samples, comprising 25 or so tumors and approximately 27 peripheral blood samples, were subjected to TCR beta sequencing.

Following the manufacturer's recommendations, the immunoSEQ kit was used to generate TCR beta libraries from genomic DNA. To prepare the libraries, a first multiplex PCR with proprietary primers was run, followed by a second PCR that added unique barcodes, and a bead cleanup was done after each round. A kit-provided positive control reaction and a negative control reaction were included in every sample batch. The final libraries were assessed on an Agilent 4200 TapeStation D1000 ScreenTape, pooled by volume, and quantified by qPCR. Sequencing was performed on an Illumina NextSeq500 with a MidOutput 150-cycle cartridge, and 156 Read1 and 15 Index1 cycles were run with kit custom primers. The pooled library was loaded at roughly 0.93 pM, with a roughly 18% PhiX control spiked in. The study's own analysis went as follows. The vendor-processed data were analyzed in R, and a clonotype was defined as all T cells that share the same CDR3 nucleotide sequence. For clone abundance analyses, frequencies were normalized to the 10,000 most abundant clones in each sample. Before analysis, public T cell clones were removed, and these numbered fewer than five per sample on average. Tumor-enriched and baseline blood-enriched clonotypes were defined by at least a 32-fold difference in abundance between compartments. Clonotypes expanded or contracted between blood time points were identified with a beta-binomial differential abundance model. Tumor-blood repertoire similarity was measured with the Baroni-Urbani and Buser coefficient, and group comparisons used two-tailed Wilcoxon tests in R. TCRdb took this table from immuneACCESS and kept in-frame rearrangements with V and J called. Such tables lack part of the clones; where checked against another copy, unresolved V genes explain under half of the gap, and the rest is unexplained. That table gives V, J and clone size, and the DNA gave D and trimming. The sample includes 20,000 to 25,000 clones, with about 80% observed a single time. The ten largest clones add up to approximately 40% of the sample.

The time point label for this specimen denotes: baseline pretreatment blood. In the paper's terms, the treatment or condition label means: 15 Gy SBRT to primary tumor, nephrectomy 4 weeks later. To track tumor-enriched clonotypes, serial peripheral blood was sampled from radiation-treated patients at baseline and at 2 weeks and 4 weeks after SBRT. Every patient's renal cell carcinoma showed clear cell pathology. Genomic DNA for TCR sequencing was prepared using the QIAamp DNA Blood Mini Kit (Qiagen). The analyses included only samples that passed all quality control checks. Concerning this clone itself: Its antigen is currently not known. No per-base quality is available; no much larger clone lies one base away.

Overall study results and their limits: Because the trial had a single-armed design, the trial could not examine how radiation dose or scheduling affected the TCR repertoire. Because pretreatment tumor biopsies were not available, the baseline intratumoral presence of clonotypes could not be determined. An increase in top tumor clonotypes in blood was observed from baseline to 2 weeks post-radiation, followed by contraction by 4 weeks, which was taken to suggest transient expansion of tumor-resident clones. Dynamics of the blood repertoire were not tracked past 4 weeks after treatment.

Specimen: blood, collected from a patient whose treatment included radiotherapy and nephrectomy. This sequence originates from a man aged 55 to 70 with renal cell carcinoma.

The CDR3 region has the sequence CASSAAGTGWGNEQFF. The sequenced DNA is TGTGCCAGCAGCGCTGCTGGGACAGGGTGGGGGAATGAGCAGTTCTTC. The chain uses TRBV6-4 and TRBJ2-1; TRBD1 agrees with 9 junctional bases. For this chain, trimming is 6 bases at the V end and 7 bases at the J end, and the number of junction bases without a gene match is 13. In the germline V gene, CDR1 corresponds to MRHNA and CDR2 to SNTAGT. Including the terminal cysteine and phenylalanine, the CDR3 comprises 16 residues. Only the CDR3 DNA is retained, 48 bases long and in frame from the first base.